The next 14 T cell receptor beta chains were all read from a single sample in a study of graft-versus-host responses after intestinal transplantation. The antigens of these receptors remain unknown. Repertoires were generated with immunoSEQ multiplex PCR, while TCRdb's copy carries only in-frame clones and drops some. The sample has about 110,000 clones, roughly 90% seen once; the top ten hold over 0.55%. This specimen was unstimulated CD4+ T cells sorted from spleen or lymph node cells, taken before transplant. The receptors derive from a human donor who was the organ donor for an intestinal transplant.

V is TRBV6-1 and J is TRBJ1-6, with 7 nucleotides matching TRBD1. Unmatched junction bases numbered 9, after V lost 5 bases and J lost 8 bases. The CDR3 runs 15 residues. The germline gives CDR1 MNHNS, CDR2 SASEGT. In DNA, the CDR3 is TGTGCCAGCAGTCTCTCCCCACAGGGGCATTCACCCCTCCACTTT. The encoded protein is CASSLSPQGHSPLHF.

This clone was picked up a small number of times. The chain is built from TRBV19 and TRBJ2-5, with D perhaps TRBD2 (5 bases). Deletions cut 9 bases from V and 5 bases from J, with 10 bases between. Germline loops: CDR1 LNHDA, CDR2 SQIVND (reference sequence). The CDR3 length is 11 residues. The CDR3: CASRRRETQYF. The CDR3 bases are TGTGCCAGCCGGCGGAGGGAGACCCAGTACTTC.

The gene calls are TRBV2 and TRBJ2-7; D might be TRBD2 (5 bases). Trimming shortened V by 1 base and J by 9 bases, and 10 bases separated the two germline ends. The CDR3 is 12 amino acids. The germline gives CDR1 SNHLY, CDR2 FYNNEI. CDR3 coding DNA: TGTGCCAGCAGTGAAGGGCCCGGAGGGCAGTACTTC. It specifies CASSEGPGGQYF. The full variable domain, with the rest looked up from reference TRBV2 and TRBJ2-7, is EPEVTQTPSHQVTQMGQEVILRCVPISNHLYFYWYRQILGQKVEFLVSFYNNEISEKSEIFDDQFSVERPDGSNFTLKIRSTKLEDSAMYFCASSEGPGGQYFGPGTRLTVT.

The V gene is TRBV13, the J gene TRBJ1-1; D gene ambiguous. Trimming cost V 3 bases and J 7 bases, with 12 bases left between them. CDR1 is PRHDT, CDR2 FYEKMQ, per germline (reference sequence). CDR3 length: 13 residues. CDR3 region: CASSLQATDEAFF. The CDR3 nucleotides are TGTGCCAGCAGCTTGCAGGCGACGGATGAAGCTTTCTTT.

CDR3 DNA: TGTGCCAGCAGCAGTACGGGACTAGAGACCCAGTACTTC. This sequence encodes CASSSTGLETQYF. The chain employs TRBV11-3 and TRBJ2-5; weak D call: TRBD2 (6 bases). The V gene's germline CDR1 is SGHNT and CDR2 YENEEA. This CDR3 is built from 13 residues. The ends were cut back, 5 bases at V and 4 bases at J, with 11 bases in the middle.

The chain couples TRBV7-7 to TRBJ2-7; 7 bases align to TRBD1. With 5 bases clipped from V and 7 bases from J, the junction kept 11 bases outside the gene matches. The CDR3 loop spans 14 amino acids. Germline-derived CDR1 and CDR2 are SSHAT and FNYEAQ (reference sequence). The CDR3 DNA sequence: TGTGCCAGCAGCATGCGACAGGGTGTAGGGGAGCAGTACTTC. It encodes CASSMRQGVGEQYF.

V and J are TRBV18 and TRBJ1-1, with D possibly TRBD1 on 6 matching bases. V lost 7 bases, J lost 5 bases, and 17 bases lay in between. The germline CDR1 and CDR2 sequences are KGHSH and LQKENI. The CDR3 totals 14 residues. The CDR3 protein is CASLRPGGITEAFF. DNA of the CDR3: TGTGCCAGCTTGAGACCGGGGGGCATTACTGAAGCTTTCTTT.

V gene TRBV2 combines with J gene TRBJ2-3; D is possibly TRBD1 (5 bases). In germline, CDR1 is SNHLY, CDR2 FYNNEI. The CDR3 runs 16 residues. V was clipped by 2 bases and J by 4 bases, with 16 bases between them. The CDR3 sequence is CASSETRQLLADTQYF. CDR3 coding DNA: TGTGCCAGCAGTGAAACTCGACAGCTACTCGCAGATACGCAGTATTTT.

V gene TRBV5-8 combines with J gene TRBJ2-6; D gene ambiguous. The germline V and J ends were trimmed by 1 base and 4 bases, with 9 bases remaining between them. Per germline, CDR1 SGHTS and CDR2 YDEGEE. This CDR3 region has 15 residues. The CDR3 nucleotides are TGTGCCAGCAGCTTGCTAGGGTCCGGGGCCAACGTCCTGACTTTC. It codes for CASSLLGSGANVLTF.

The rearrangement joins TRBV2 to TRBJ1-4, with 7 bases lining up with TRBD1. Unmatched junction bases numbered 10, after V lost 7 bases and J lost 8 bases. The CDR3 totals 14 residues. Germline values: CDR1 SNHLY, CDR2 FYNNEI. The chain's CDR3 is CASKVRGQVEKLFF. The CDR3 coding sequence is TGTGCCAGCAAAGTTAGGGGGCAGGTGGAAAAACTGTTTTTT.

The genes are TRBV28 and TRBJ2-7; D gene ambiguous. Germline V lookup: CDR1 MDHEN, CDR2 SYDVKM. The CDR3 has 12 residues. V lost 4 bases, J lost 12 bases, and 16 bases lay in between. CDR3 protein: CASSSPSLRRYF. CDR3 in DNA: TGTGCCAGCAGTTCCCCTTCCCTTCGGCGGTACTTC. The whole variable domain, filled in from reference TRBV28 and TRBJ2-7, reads DVKVTQSSRYLVKRTGEKVFLECVQDMDHENMFWYRQDPGLGLRLIYFSYDVKMKEKGDIPEGYSVSREKKERFSLILESASTNQTSMYLCASSSPSLRRYFGPGTRLTVT.

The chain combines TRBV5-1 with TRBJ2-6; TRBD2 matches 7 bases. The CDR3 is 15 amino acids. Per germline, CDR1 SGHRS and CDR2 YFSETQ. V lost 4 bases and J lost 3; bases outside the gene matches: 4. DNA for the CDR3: TGCGCCAGCAGCGGACCTAGCGGTGGGGCCAACGTCCTGACTTTC. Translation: CASSGPSGGANVLTF.

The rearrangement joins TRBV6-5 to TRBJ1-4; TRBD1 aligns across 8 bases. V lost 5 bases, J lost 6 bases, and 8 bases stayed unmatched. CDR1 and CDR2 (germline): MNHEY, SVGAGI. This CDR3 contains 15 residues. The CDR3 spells CASSTRTGLHEKLFF. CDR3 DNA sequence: TGTGCCAGCAGTACCCGGACAGGGCTTCATGAAAAACTGTTTTTT.

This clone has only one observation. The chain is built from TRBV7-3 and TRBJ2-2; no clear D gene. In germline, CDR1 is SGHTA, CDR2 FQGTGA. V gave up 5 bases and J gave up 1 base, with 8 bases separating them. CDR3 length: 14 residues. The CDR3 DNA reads TGTGCCAGCAGCACGTATCTGAACACCGGGGAGCTGTTTTTT. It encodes CASSTYLNTGELFF.